Listed below are T cell receptor beta chains from one sample, sequenced in a study of cytomegalovirus exposure and HLA in healthy donors. Sequencing was performed with immunoSEQ multiplex PCR; in TCRdb, only in-frame clones are kept and a portion is missing. The table records about 180,000 clones, about 77% of them present only once. The sample taken for sequencing was PBMCs. These receptors were collected from a woman in her 30s in good health and CMV-seropositive. Both conserved end residues are part of each CDR3. A D gene is named only where the DNA matches it firmly. The listing skips clone size in some rows; elsewhere it reads once, few, many or a size class.

>TRBV9|NA|TRBJ2-4|NA
TGTGCCAGCAGCGTAGGAACAGGGACCATTCAGTACTTC
CASSVGTGTIQYF
>TRBV7-8|TRBD1|TRBJ1-4|once
TGTGCCAGCAGCCCGAGGGACAGGGGCGAGCCTATAGTAACTAATGAAAAACTGTTTTTT
CASSPRDRGEPIVTNEKLFF
>TRBV7-2|NA|TRBJ2-5|NA
TGTGCCAGCAGATTGACAGCCCAAGAGACCCAGTACTTC
CASRLTAQETQYF
>TRBV28|NA|TRBJ2-5|NA
TGTGCCAGCAGTCTCCCCGGACAGCAAGAGACCCAGTACTTC
CASSLPGQQETQYF
>TRBV6-6|TRBD1|TRBJ1-2|NA
TGTGCCAGCACGCCGGGACAGCACTATGGCTACACCTTC
CASTPGQHYGYTF
>TRBV19|TRBD2|TRBJ2-1|NA
TGTGCCAGTAGTATAGATCGGAGCGGGAGCTACAATGAGCAGTTCTTC
CASSIDRSGSYNEQFF
>TRBV4-1|NA|TRBJ2-4|NA
TGCGCCAGCAGCCCCGGGATAACTAGGGGGTCGGCCAAAAACAGTCAGTACTTC
CASSPGITRGSAKNSQYF
>TRBV28|NA|TRBJ1-2|few
TGTGCCAGCAGTTCGACGGAGTATGGCTACACCTTC
CASSSTEYGYTF
>TRBV27|TRBD2|TRBJ2-3|NA
TGTGCCAGCAGTTCTCGACTAGCGGGGACAGATACGCAGTATTTT
CASSSRLAGTDTQYF
>TRBV7-9|NA|TRBJ2-7|NA
TGTGCCAGCAGCCCAGGGGCGGGGGCGCGGGGTAGCTCCTACGAGCAGTACTTC
CASSPGAGARGSSYEQYF
>TRBV5-4|TRBD1|TRBJ2-7|NA
TGTGCCAGCAGGAGGGACAGAGCCTACGAGCAGTACTTC
CASRRDRAYEQYF
>TRBV27|TRBD1|TRBJ2-7|NA
TGTGCCAGCAGCAACCTTGGGGACAGCTCCTACGAGCAGTACTTC
CASSNLGDSSYEQYF
>TRBV2|NA|TRBJ2-3|once
TGTGCCAGCAGCCAGAATATAGCAGCAGATACGCAGTATTTT
CASSQNIAADTQYF
>TRBV7-9|TRBD1|TRBJ2-3|NA
TGTGCCAGCAGCTCGGGACAGGAGTACACAGATACGCAGTATTTT
CASSSGQEYTDTQYF
>TRBV7-6|TRBD2|TRBJ2-3|NA
TGTGCCAGCAGCTCGCGGGGGGGAAGCACAGATACGCAGTATTTT
CASSSRGGSTDTQYF
>TRBV15|TRBD1|TRBJ1-2|once
TGTGCCACCAGCGACCGGGACAGGGGCGACCATTATGGCTACACCTTC
CATSDRDRGDHYGYTF
>TRBV28|NA|TRBJ1-4|NA
TGTGCCAGCCACCCTCGTGGCCCGGGGTGGGAAAAACTGTTTTTT
CASHPRGPGWEKLFF
>TRBV6-4|NA|TRBJ1-4|NA
TGTGCCAGCAGTGAAAAGGTAGCTGAAAAACTGTTTTTT
CASSEKVAEKLFF
>TRBV11-2|TRBD2|TRBJ2-1|NA
TGTGCCAGCAGCTTAGATGGGGGAGGGAATGAGCAGTTCTTC
CASSLDGGGNEQFF
>TRBV4-1|NA|TRBJ1-3|NA
TGCGCCAGCAGCGAAGGGGAAAGGGGTATAGTAGGAAACACCATATATTTT
CASSEGERGIVGNTIYF
>TRBV5-6|NA|TRBJ1-2|NA
TGTGCCAGCCGATTAATCCCACAGGGTGTAGACTATGGCTACACCTTC
CASRLIPQGVDYGYTF
>TRBV5-1|TRBD2|TRBJ2-7|NA
TGCGCCAGCTATCTCGGGGGGACGTCGAGCTCCTACGAGCAGTACTTC
CASYLGGTSSSYEQYF
>TRBV2|NA|TRBJ2-2|few
TGTGCCAGCAGTGCCAAGAGGACCGGGGAGCTGTTTTTT
CASSAKRTGELFF
>TRBV7-8|TRBD1|TRBJ1-3|few
TGTGCCAGCAGACGCGGGACAGGGGCTGGAAACACCATATATTTT
CASRRGTGAGNTIYF
>TRBV7-9|TRBD1|TRBJ1-6|NA
TGTGCCAGCAGACAGGGACAGCCCAATTCACCCCTCCACTTT
CASRQGQPNSPLHF
>TRBV4-3|NA|TRBJ2-3|NA
TGCGCCAGCAGCCAAGAGCCGGGGAAGCGGGATACGCAGTATTTT
CASSQEPGKRDTQYF
>TRBV19|TRBD2|TRBJ2-5|NA
TGTGCCAGTCGGACTAGCGGGGGGGCGTCAGGGGAGACCCAGTACTTC
CASRTSGGASGETQYF
>TRBV29-1|TRBD1|TRBJ1-2|NA
TGCAGCGTTGTGCCGGACAGGGGGTATGGCTACACCTTC
CSVVPDRGYGYTF
>TRBV19|TRBD2|TRBJ2-3|NA
TGTGCCAGTAGTTCGCGGGGGGCCCTCACAGATACGCAGTATTTT
CASSSRGALTDTQYF
>TRBV19|TRBD1|TRBJ2-5|once
TGTGCCAGTAGTATAGGGGACCGACAGGGGTGGGAGACCCAGTACTTC
CASSIGDRQGWETQYF
>TRBV10-3|NA|TRBJ2-7|NA
TGTGCCACTCTAGAGGAGCGCGATTACGAGCAGTACTTC
CATLEERDYEQYF
>TRBV7-2|NA|TRBJ1-4|NA
TGTGCCAGCGCCGGACAGCAGAATGAAAAACTGTTTTTT
CASAGQQNEKLFF
>TRBV5-1|TRBD2|TRBJ2-3|NA
TGCGCCAGCAGCTTGAGGGCTAGCGGGGGGAGCACAGATACGCAGTATTTT
CASSLRASGGSTDTQYF
>TRBV29-1|NA|TRBJ2-7|NA
TGCAGCGTTGGTGAGGGCGCCGAGCAGTACTTC
CSVGEGAEQYF
>TRBV27|TRBD2|TRBJ2-5|NA
TGTGCCAGCAGTTTGGCTAGCGGGGACCTCTGGCAGACCCAGTACTTC
CASSLASGDLWQTQYF
>TRBV28|NA|TRBJ1-2|NA
TGTGCCAGCAGTCGAACCAACACGCCCGGAGGCTATGGCTACACCTTC
CASSRTNTPGGYGYTF
>TRBV9|NA|TRBJ2-1|NA
TGTGCCAGCAGCGTAGAGGGGGACCCCTTGGAGGATGAGCAGTTCTTC
CASSVEGDPLEDEQFF
>TRBV7-7|NA|TRBJ2-1|few
TGTGCCAGCAGCCCCGACGGGGTTTGGAATGAGCAGTTCTTC
CASSPDGVWNEQFF
>TRBV4-1|TRBD2|TRBJ2-7|NA
TGCGCCAGCAGCCACCCGGCGCGGGGGGAATACGAGCAGTACTTC
CASSHPARGEYEQYF
>TRBV6-1|NA|TRBJ2-1|NA
TGTGCCAGCCGATACCAAGACAGAGCCAATGAGCAGTTCTTC
CASRYQDRANEQFF
>TRBV19|TRBD1|TRBJ1-4|NA
TGTGCCAGTAGTTCCACAGGGGGCTTTGGTAATGAAAAACTGTTTTTT
CASSSTGGFGNEKLFF
>TRBV28|TRBD1|TRBJ1-2|NA
TGTGCCAGCCCACGACAGGGGGCAGCCAATGGCTACACCTTC
CASPRQGAANGYTF
>TRBV19|TRBD1|TRBJ2-1|NA
TGTGCCAGTAGTATAATGGGGACAGGGGCCTACAATGAGCAGTTCTTC
CASSIMGTGAYNEQFF
>TRBV6-5|TRBD2|TRBJ2-5|few
TGTGCCAGCAGTTACGGGGTGCGGGGGGAGACCCAGTACTTC
CASSYGVRGETQYF